This T cell receptor (beta chain) was observed in a study of beta chain features in type 1 diabetes. Study-wide background: Cell yields, gender and age were similar in healthy donors and patients.

All of the isolated RNA was reverse transcribed, so expressed TCRB transcripts were sequenced. Assay: immunoSEQ multiplex PCR; the TCRdb copy retains only in-frame clones and omits some. This sample has under 900,000 clones, with roughly 15% found just once. Germline trimming cut 4 bases from V and 3 bases from J; bases unmatched to any gene: 7. The CDR3 runs to 15 residues. The germline gives CDR1 LNHNV, CDR2 YYDKDF (reference sequence). Sequenced sample: naive CD4+ T cells from blood. This chain uses TRBV15 with TRBJ2-7, with 9 nucleotides matching TRBD1. This TCR came from a woman under 30 in good health. The CDR3 region is CATSIRPGQGYEQYF. The CDR3 DNA reads TGTGCCACCAGCATCCGACCGGGACAGGGCTACGAGCAGTACTTC.